The following is a TCR beta chain sequence with its context. Its antigen is not identified. Sequencing was performed with immunoSEQ multiplex PCR; in TCRdb, only in-frame clones are kept and a portion is missing. The sample records hundreds of thousands of clones, about 74% being singletons. The sample is drawn from a study of shared clonotypes between healthy human individuals. Study context: Per donor, three plates held CD4 naive cells, three held CD4 memory, two held CD8 naive and one held CD8 memory.

Healthy adults negative for HIV, lacking recent acute infections or vaccinations, served as donors. The CDR3 has 15 residues. The germline V gene has CDR1 SGHAT and CDR2 FQNNGV. V lost 5 bases to trimming and J lost 0 bases; unmatched junction nucleotides: 4. Study conclusions and caveats: For naive CD4 cells, around 5% of clonotypes were shared across a handful of donors. Incomplete sequencing of sorted subsets was indicated by rarefaction despite large depth.

The chain employs TRBV11-2 and TRBJ2-7, with 10 bases aligning to TRBD2. This sequence was found in a woman aged 25-40 years in good health. The sequenced sample was memory CD4+ T cells sorted from blood. Indicated subset: CD45RA-negative fraction. The CDR3 DNA reads as TGTGCCAGCAGCCGGACTAGCGGAGCCTCCTACGAGCAGTACTTC. This codes for CASSRTSGASYEQYF.